This T cell receptor (beta chain) was sequenced in a study of shared clonotypes between healthy human individuals. Trimming took 4 bases from V and 8 from J; bases not matched to a gene: 7. Germline-derived CDR1 and CDR2 are MNHNS and SASEGT. CDR3 length: 15 amino acids. Generated by immunoSEQ multiplex PCR, the TCRdb table keeps only in-frame clones and is missing some. The data show approximately 2,000,000 clones, with 85% to 95% seen just once and 0.3% to 0.45% held by the top ten. Sequences were obtained from naive CD4+ T cells from PBMCs. Regarding subset: CD45RA+ positively selected. The sequence came from a man aged 18 to 29 in good health. Some clones in this sample may be carry-over from other donors' samples. The rearrangement joins TRBV6-1 to TRBJ2-6, with TRBD1 matching over 8 bases. The CDR3: CASSVDRAVSNVLTF. CDR3 nucleotide sequence: TGTGCCAGCAGTGTGGACAGGGCAGTGTCCAACGTCCTGACTTTC.